Listed below are T cell receptor beta chains from one sample, sequenced in a study of blood T cell repertoires in COVID-19. Sequencing was performed with immunoSEQ multiplex PCR; in TCRdb, only in-frame clones are kept and a portion is missing. The sample consists of 240,000 or so clones, around 86% of them appearing once. Sequencing was performed on peripheral blood. All receptors come from a woman between 55 and 75 years old with active or convalescent COVID-19. Each CDR3 is given with its conserved first and last residue. A D gene is named only where the DNA matches it firmly. Clone size is not always given. Where it is, it says once, few, many or a class for expanded clones.

v_call	j_call	d_call	clone_size	cdr3_nt	cdr3_aa
TRBV3-1/TRBV3-2	TRBJ1-5	NA	NA	TGTGCCAGCAGCCAAGACCACCAGGGACAGCCCCAGCATTTT	CASSQDHQGQPQHF
TRBV9	TRBJ1-1	TRBD1	NA	TGTGCCAGCAGCGTAGGACAGGGGGCAGTGAACACTGAAGCTTTCTTT	CASSVGQGAVNTEAFF
TRBV7-2	TRBJ1-3	NA	NA	TGTGCCAGCAGCGCCCTACCTGGAAACACCATATATTTT	CASSALPGNTIYF
TRBV29-1	TRBJ1-1	TRBD1	NA	TGCAGCGCCACTAGACAGGGGGCGTGGGCAAACACTGAAGCTTTCTTT	CSATRQGAWANTEAFF
TRBV10-1	TRBJ2-3	NA	NA	TGCGCCAGCAGTGACAGAAGCACAGATACGCAGTATTTT	CASSDRSTDTQYF
TRBV12-3/TRBV12-4	TRBJ2-1	TRBD2	NA	TGTGCCAGCAGTTTTGAGCGGGGCGTTGAGCAGTTCTTC	CASSFERGVEQFF
TRBV9	TRBJ2-1	TRBD2	NA	TGTGCCAGCAGCGTAGAACTAGCGGGAAACAATGAGCAGTTCTTC	CASSVELAGNNEQFF
TRBV7-8	TRBJ1-1	NA	NA	TGTGCCAGCATCAGGGTCGAGGCCACTGAAGCTTTCTTT	CASIRVEATEAFF
TRBV3-1/TRBV3-2	TRBJ1-1	TRBD1	NA	TGTGCCAGCAGCCTGGACCGGGACAGGGGAAGGGGAACTGAAGCTTTCTTT	CASSLDRDRGRGTEAFF
TRBV7-2	TRBJ2-7	TRBD2	few	TGTGCCAGCAGCTTAAAGGCGGGGGGGCTCTACGAGCAGTACTTC	CASSLKAGGLYEQYF
TRBV7-8	TRBJ2-4	TRBD1	NA	TGTGCCAGCAGCTTAGCGTGGGGACAGGGGGCGGGCATTCAGTACTTC	CASSLAWGQGAGIQYF
TRBV2	TRBJ2-2	TRBD1	NA	TGTGCCAGCGCAGCGACCGGGACAGGGTCCTCCGGGGAGCTGTTTTTT	CASAATGTGSSGELFF
TRBV3-1/TRBV3-2	TRBJ2-7	TRBD1	NA	TGTGCCAGCAGCCAAGGACAGGGGACGCTCTACGAGCAGTACTTC	CASSQGQGTLYEQYF
TRBV6-4	TRBJ1-5	TRBD1	NA	TGTGCCAGCACTCGGACAGGGGGTTTCTGCAATCAGCCCCAGCATTTT	CASTRTGGFCNQPQHF
TRBV7-7	TRBJ2-3	NA	NA	TGTGCCAGCAGTTTCCTGGCGGGGGCCACAGATACGCAGTATTTT	CASSFLAGATDTQYF
TRBV3-1/TRBV3-2	TRBJ2-1	NA	NA	TGTGCCAGCAGCGGTCGAGACTTAAAATCACTCCCCGCACTCTTC	CASSGRDLKSLPALF
TRBV7-8	TRBJ1-5	NA	many	TGTGCCAGCAGCCCAAGTCCCAGGGATCAGCCCCAGCATTTT	CASSPSPRDQPQHF
TRBV27	TRBJ1-5	TRBD1	NA	TGTGCCAGCAGGATCGGGACAGGCCTATCGACTTATAGCAATCAGCCCCAGCATTTT	CASRIGTGLSTYSNQPQHF